This T cell receptor beta chain was retrieved from a study of shared clonotypes between healthy human individuals. Germline V gene lookup returns CDR1 MNHEY and CDR2 SVGAGI. The V segment lost 0 bases and the J segment 11 bases; nucleotides outside the gene matches: 7. This CDR3 has 15 amino acids. Once extracted for a subset, genomic DNA was divided evenly among several immunoSEQ plates. TCRdb's table, derived via immunoSEQ multiplex PCR, lists solely in-frame clones and lacks some. The table shows 550,000 to 700,000 clones, with around four fifths occurring only once. Concerning this clone itself: Antigen specificity is unknown.

The study, taken as a whole, reports: Limited genetic and exposure-history diversity came from having few donors.

Sequencing was performed on memory CD4+ T cells sorted from blood. Indicated subset: CD45RA-negative fraction. The V call is TRBV6-5, the J call TRBJ1-4; 9 bases are a match to TRBD1. The TCR comes from a woman aged 25 to 39 in good health. CDR3 DNA sequence: TGTGCCAGCAGTTACTCGAGGGACAGGGTTTCCAAACTGTTTTTT. Its protein product is CASSYSRDRVSKLFF.